These 2 T cell receptor beta chains originate from one sample sequenced in a study of CXCR3-negative and CXCR3-positive naive CD8 T cells. UMI-tagged TRB cDNA libraries were built via 5' RACE. TCRdb re-called the 5' RACE reads and gives one entry per CDR3 protein, without DNA. The sample's table shows about 57,000 distinct CDR3 sequences. Sample: memory CD8+ T cells from blood. These receptors were obtained from a human donor in good health. Some clones in this sample may be carry-over from other donors' samples.

The V call is TRBV7-2, the J call TRBJ1-2. CDR3 length: 14 amino acids. From germline, CDR1 is SGHTA and CDR2 FQGNSA. CDR3 sequence: CASSLEGTYYGYTF. The whole variable domain, filled in from reference TRBV7-2 and TRBJ1-2, reads GAGVSQSPSNKVTEKGKDVELRCDPISGHTALYWYRQSLGQGLEFLIYFQGNSAPDKSGLPSDRFSAERTGGSVSTLTIQRTQQEDSAVYLCASSLEGTYYGYTFGSGTRLTVV.

J is TRBJ2-1 and V is TRBV28; TCRdb's D gene call, TRBD1, goes unchecked for lack of DNA. There are 15 residues in the CDR3. In germline, CDR1 is MDHEN, CDR2 SYDVKM. CDR3 sequence reads: CASSSRGGSYNEQFF.